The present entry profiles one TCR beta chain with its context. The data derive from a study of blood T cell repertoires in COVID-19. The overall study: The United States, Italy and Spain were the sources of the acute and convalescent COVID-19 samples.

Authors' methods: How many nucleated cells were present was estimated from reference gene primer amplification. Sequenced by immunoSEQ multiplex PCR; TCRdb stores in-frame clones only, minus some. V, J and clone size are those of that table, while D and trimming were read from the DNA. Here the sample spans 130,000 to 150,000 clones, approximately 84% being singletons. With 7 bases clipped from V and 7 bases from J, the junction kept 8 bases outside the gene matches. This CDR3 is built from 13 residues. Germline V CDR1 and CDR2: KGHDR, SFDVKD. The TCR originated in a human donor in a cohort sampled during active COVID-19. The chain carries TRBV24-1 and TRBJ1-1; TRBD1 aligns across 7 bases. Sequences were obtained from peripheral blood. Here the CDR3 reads CATRRGPRGEAFF. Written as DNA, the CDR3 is TGTGCCACCAGGAGGGGGCCACGGGGTGAAGCTTTCTTT.